The T cell receptor beta chain under discussion was sequenced for a study of early T cells in non-severe SARS-CoV-2 infection. In the study overall: Sequencing targeted bulk RNA from unsorted whole blood, leaving chains unpaired.

V was clipped by 7 bases and J by 2 bases, with 6 bases between them. Germline V gene sequence: CDR1 SEHNR, CDR2 FQNEAQ (reference sequence). This CDR3 region has 12 residues. Individual cDNA molecules carried attached unique molecular identifiers. Each CDR3 protein gets one entry after TCRdb re-called the 5' RACE reads with MiXCR. Of over 95,000 distinct CDR3 sequences detected, around 16% appear once; the ten largest clones hold 1.3%. This clonotype was seen a handful of times. The material sequenced was whole blood. The receptor was derived from an adult who was a healthcare worker with PCR-confirmed SARS-CoV-2 infection or an uninfected control (not recorded which). J is TRBJ1-3 and V is TRBV7-9; D remains unclear. The chain's CDR3 is CASMGAGNTIYF. As DNA, the CDR3 is TGTGCCAGCATGGGTGCTGGAAACACCATATATTTT. The whole variable domain, remainder taken from reference TRBV7-9 and TRBJ1-3, is DTGVSQNPRHKITKRGQNVTFRCDPISEHNRLYWYRQTLGQGPEFLTYFQNEAQLEKSRLLSDRFSAERPKGSFSTLEIQRTEQGDSAMYLCASMGAGNTIYFGEGSWLTVV.